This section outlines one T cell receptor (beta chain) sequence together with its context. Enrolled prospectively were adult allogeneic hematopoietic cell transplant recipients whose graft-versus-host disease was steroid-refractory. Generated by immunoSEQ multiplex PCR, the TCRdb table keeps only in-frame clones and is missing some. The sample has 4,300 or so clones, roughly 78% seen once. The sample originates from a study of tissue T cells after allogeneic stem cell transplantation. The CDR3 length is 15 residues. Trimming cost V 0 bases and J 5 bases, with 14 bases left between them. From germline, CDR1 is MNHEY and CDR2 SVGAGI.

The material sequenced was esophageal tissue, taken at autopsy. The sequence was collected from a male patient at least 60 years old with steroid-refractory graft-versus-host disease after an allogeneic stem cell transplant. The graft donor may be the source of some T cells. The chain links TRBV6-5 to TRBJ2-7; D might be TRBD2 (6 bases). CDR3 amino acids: CASSYSRRGRHEQYF. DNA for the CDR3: TGTGCCAGCAGTTACTCTAGGAGGGGACGGCACGAGCAGTACTTC.